These T cell receptor beta chains were read from a single sample in a study of CXCR3-negative and CXCR3-positive naive CD8 T cells. TCRdb reanalyzed the 5' RACE reads, giving one entry per CDR3 protein sequence and no DNA. Its table lists approximately 89,000 distinct CDR3 sequences. The source material was naive CXCR3+ CD8+ T cells from blood. These TCRs come from a human donor in good health. Some clones in this sample may be carry-over from other donors' samples. The CDR3 runs from the conserved cysteine through the conserved F or W.

>TRBJ2-5|TRBV13
CASSPRYQETQYF
>TRBJ2-2|TRBV7-9
CASSLETANTGELFF
>TRBJ1-5|TRBV28
CASSADSGRSSNQPQHF
>TRBJ2-2|TRBV21-1
CASSKCGTINTGELFF
>TRBJ1-1|TRBV27
CASEQRNTEAFF
>TRBJ2-3|TRBV6-4
CASSDSTGSTDTQYF
>TRBJ1-1|TRBV7-9
CASSSPLGRTEAFF
>TRBJ1-5|TRBV6-5
CASGGTKQPQHF
>TRBJ2-3|TRBV7-3
CASSLIGGSGTFTDTQYF
>TRBJ2-1|TRBV11-2
CASSFFRSRDLGYNEQFF
>TRBJ1-1|TRBV3-1
CASSQVENTEAFF
>TRBJ2-5|TRBV7-3
CASSLTGSGLETQYF
>TRBJ2-3|TRBV19
CASQGIQPDTQYF
>TRBJ2-1|TRBV28
CASSLTPLGSGHEQFF
>TRBJ2-3|TRBV15
CATSRDRRAIWGTDTQYF
>TRBJ2-2|TRBV12-5
CASALGQGNTGELFF
>TRBJ2-1|TRBV28
CASSTPSGDYNEQFF
>TRBJ2-2|TRBV12-3/TRBV12-4
CASSLATSNTGELFF
>TRBJ2-7|TRBV7-2
CASSARGLPSYEQYF
>TRBJ2-1|TRBV6-5
CASSYVGGDEQFF
>TRBJ2-1|TRBV6-4
CASSDLSSGGADEQFF
>TRBJ2-1|TRBV20-1
CSAMNPGTSYNEQFF
>TRBJ2-1|TRBV4-3
CASSQTTTDNEQFF
>TRBJ1-1|TRBV5-1
CASNGGRGLNTEAFF
>TRBJ2-2|TRBV6-6
CASSLLPGPNTGELFF
>TRBJ2-7|TRBV18
CASSPRAYEQYF
>TRBJ1-2|TRBV4-1
CASSQGAQRALGNYGYTF
>TRBJ1-4|TRBV28
CASSSPSEKLFF
>TRBJ2-6|TRBV6-2/TRBV6-3
CASARGYSGANVLTF
>TRBJ2-1|TRBV11-3
CASSPRMRGAIDEQFF
>TRBJ2-7|TRBV5-1
CASSLNEGLERYF
>TRBJ1-5|TRBV6-2/TRBV6-3
CASSYDGFNQPQHF
>TRBJ2-7|TRBV4-1
CASSHREQGSYEQYF
>TRBJ1-1|TRBV6-5
CASSYSLNTEAFF
>TRBJ2-2|TRBV24-1
CATSDSAGSNTGELFF
>TRBJ2-7|TRBV20-1
CSASLDRGRYEQYF
>TRBJ2-3|TRBV2
CASSDSVGTDTQYF
>TRBJ2-1|TRBV19
CASSIVGLQTNEQFF
>TRBJ2-1|TRBV3-1
CASSQDPSTSGGYHNEQFF
>TRBJ2-1|TRBV28
CASSFSLPEQFF